This is a list of T cell receptor beta chains from one sample in a study of control samples from healthy donors and cancer patients. Method: immunoSEQ multiplex PCR; TCRdb's copy keeps in-frame clones and lacks some. Of 22,000 or so clones listed, around nine tenths are singletons. Sample: PBMCs. The receptors originated from a woman in her fifties or sixties with head and neck cancer. Each CDR3 is given with its conserved first and last residue. D genes are given only for firm matches. The size entry is marked missing in some rows and otherwise reads once, few, many or a size class.

TRBJ2-3	TRBV2	.	.	CASSEQGYGTDTQYF	TGTGCCAGCAGTGAGCAAGGTTACGGTACAGATACGCAGTATTTT
TRBJ2-7	TRBV30	once	.	CAWSVTPKRIDYEQYF	TGTGCCTGGAGTGTGACCCCCAAGCGTATCGATTACGAGCAGTACTTC
TRBJ1-5	TRBV5-5	.	TRBD1	CASSLGTGRGYSNQPQHF	TGTGCCAGCAGCTTGGGGACAGGTAGGGGCTATAGCAATCAGCCCCAGCATTTT
TRBJ1-1	TRBV10-3	.	.	CAISSIRGEAFF	TGTGCCATCAGCTCAATAAGAGGTGAAGCTTTCTTT
TRBJ2-7	TRBV2	.	.	CASKPDLAYEQYF	TGTGCCAGCAAGCCTGACCTCGCCTACGAGCAGTACTTC
TRBJ2-3	TRBV5-6	once	.	CASSRGPTLMYF	TGTGCCAGCAGCCGGGGCCCCACACTAATGTATTTT
TRBJ1-1	TRBV5-5	.	.	CASSLKGGRAFF	TGTGCCAGCAGCTTGAAGGGAGGTAGGGCTTTCTTT
TRBJ2-1	TRBV29-1	.	.	CSGRGWNEQFF	TGCAGCGGTCGAGGCTGGAATGAGCAGTTCTTC
TRBJ2-1	TRBV13	.	TRBD2	CASSLEAGARGWQFF	TGTGCCAGCAGCTTAGAAGCGGGAGCGAGGGGTTGGCAGTTCTTC
TRBJ2-2	TRBV2	.	TRBD1	CASRTPGQGAGELFF	TGTGCCAGCAGGACACCGGGACAGGGGGCCGGGGAGCTGTTTTTT
TRBJ1-5	TRBV2	few	.	CASKGEPYTPQHF	TGTGCCAGCAAGGGGGAGCCGTATACGCCCCAGCATTTT
TRBJ1-5	TRBV10-3	.	.	CAISESGFSVQPQHF	TGTGCCATCAGTGAGTCAGGGTTTTCTGTCCAGCCCCAGCATTTT
TRBJ2-2	TRBV18	few	.	CASSPLATGELFF	TGTGCCAGCTCACCATTAGCTACCGGGGAGCTGTTTTTT
TRBJ2-1	TRBV5-1	.	.	CASSLEVNEQFF	TGCGCCAGCAGCTTGGAAGTCAATGAGCAGTTCTTC
TRBJ1-5	TRBV5-8	.	.	CASSSWLGGNQPQHF	TGTGCCAGCAGCTCGTGGCTGGGTGGCAATCAGCCCCAGCATTTT
TRBJ1-3	TRBV5-8	.	.	CASSFQGFGNTIYF	TGTGCCAGCAGCTTTCAGGGGTTCGGAAACACCATATATTTT
TRBJ2-1	TRBV2	.	TRBD2	CASKLLAGDGFEQFF	TGTGCCAGCAAACTACTAGCGGGAGATGGGTTTGAGCAGTTCTTC
TRBJ1-2	TRBV3-1/TRBV3-2	.	TRBD1	CASSQGTGLNYGYTF	TGTGCCAGCAGCCAAGGGACAGGGTTGAACTATGGCTACACCTTC
TRBJ2-7	TRBV3-1/TRBV3-2	.	.	CASTGVSEQYF	TGTGCCAGCACCGGAGTCAGCGAGCAGTACTTC
TRBJ1-1	TRBV12-3/TRBV12-4	.	.	CASSFWNTEAFF	TGTGCCAGCAGTTTCTGGAACACTGAAGCTTTCTTT
TRBJ2-3	TRBV4-1	.	.	CASSQVSTGTDTQYF	TGCGCCAGCAGCCAGGTTTCTACAGGCACAGATACGCAGTATTTT
TRBJ2-7	TRBV20-1	.	.	CSASLSKGDSYEQYF	TGCAGTGCTAGTCTCTCGAAGGGGGACTCCTACGAGCAGTACTTC
TRBJ1-6	TRBV5-1	.	TRBD1	CASSLDGTGGGGPLHF	TGCGCCAGCAGCCTGGACGGCACAGGGGGCGGCGGACCCCTCCACTTT
TRBJ1-1	TRBV30	.	TRBD1	CAWSRPQTGERSEAFF	TGTGCCTGGAGTCGTCCTCAGACAGGGGAAAGATCTGAAGCTTTCTTT
TRBJ1-2	TRBV19	.	.	CASSTDTRRAHTYGYTF	TGTGCCAGTAGTACGGATACCCGTAGGGCCCATACCTATGGCTACACCTTC
TRBJ2-1	TRBV7-9	.	TRBD2	CASSLDGSGRWNEQFF	TGTGCCAGCAGCTTAGATGGTAGCGGGAGGTGGAATGAGCAGTTCTTC
TRBJ1-5	TRBV6-1	.	.	CASSEAFQPQHF	TGTGCCAGCAGTGAAGCGTTTCAGCCCCAGCATTTT
TRBJ2-5	TRBV19	.	.	CASSTGQAREAQYF	TGTGCCAGTAGTACGGGACAGGCCCGGGAGGCCCAGTACTTC
TRBJ2-7	TRBV2	.	.	CASIGTGASYEQYF	TGTGCCAGCATAGGCACTGGTGCCTCCTACGAGCAGTACTTC
TRBJ2-1	TRBV11-2	few	.	CASSLDVVGNEQFF	TGTGCCAGCAGCTTAGATGTCGTCGGCAATGAGCAGTTCTTC
TRBJ2-3	TRBV2	.	TRBD2	CASNPGTSGGNTQYF	TGTGCCAGCAACCCCGGGACTAGCGGGGGAAATACGCAGTATTTT